This T cell receptor (beta chain) was captured in a study of OX40 agonist ivuxolimab in advanced cancers. Germline loops: CDR1 SGDLS, CDR2 YYNGEE. Trimming stripped 1 base from V and 0 bases from J, with 8 bases between. The CDR3 is 14 residues long. Produced via immunoSEQ multiplex PCR; TCRdb's table is partial and in-frame only. The table records 70,000 to 95,000 clones, around 88% of them present only once. General observations from the study: Clonal expansion by week 6 occurred in CD4+ and CD8+ blood T cells (at 0.1 to 3.0 mg/kg).

Comment on this clone: What it binds is unknown.

This material consisted of CD4+ or CD8+ T cells sorted from blood, taken in a trial of the OX40 agonist ivuxolimab. This clonotype originated in an adult with an advanced solid tumor such as melanoma, head and neck, liver or kidney cancer. This sequence joins TRBV9 and TRBJ2-7; D is undetermined. This CDR3 is CASSVHLSSYEQYF. The CDR3 DNA is TGTGCCAGCAGCGTACATCTGAGCTCCTACGAGCAGTACTTC.